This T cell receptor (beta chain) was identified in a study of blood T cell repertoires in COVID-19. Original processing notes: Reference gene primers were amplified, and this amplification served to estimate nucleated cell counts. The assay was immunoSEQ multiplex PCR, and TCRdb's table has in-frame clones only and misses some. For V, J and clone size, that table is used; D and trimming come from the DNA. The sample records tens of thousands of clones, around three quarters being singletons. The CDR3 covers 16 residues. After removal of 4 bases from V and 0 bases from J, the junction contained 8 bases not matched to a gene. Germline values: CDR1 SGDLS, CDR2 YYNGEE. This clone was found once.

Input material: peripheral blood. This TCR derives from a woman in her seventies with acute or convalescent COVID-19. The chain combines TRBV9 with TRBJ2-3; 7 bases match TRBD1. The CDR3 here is CASSRSGRGSTDTQYF. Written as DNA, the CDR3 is TGTGCCAGCAGCCGTAGTGGCAGGGGGAGCACAGATACGCAGTATTTT.